Reported below is one T cell receptor (beta chain). Produced via immunoSEQ multiplex PCR; TCRdb's table is partial and in-frame only. The sample holds 170,000 or so clones; 85% to 95% are singletons and the top ten take roughly 1.5%. This specimen comes from a study of control samples from healthy donors and cancer patients. The germline V gene encodes CDR1 GTSNPN and CDR2 SVGIG (reference sequence). Trimming took off 0 bases at V and 1 base at J, with 16 bases between the two ends. The CDR3 length is 17 residues. The TCR originated in a man between 18 and 29 years old in good health. Input material: blood. This chain joins TRBV30 and TRBJ1-5, with D possibly matching TRBD1 (5 bases). For the CDR3, the DNA is TGTGCCTGGAGTGTTAGTCTGGGGGGTCTCAGCAATCAGCCCCAGCATTTT. Its protein is CAWSVSLGGLSNQPQHF. Supplemented by reference TRBV30 and TRBJ1-5, the full variable domain reads SQTIHQWPATLVQPVGSPLSLECTVEGTSNPNLYWYRQAAGRGLQLLFYSVGIGQISSEVPQNLSASRPQDRQFILSSKKLLLSDSGFYLCAWSVSLGGLSNQPQHFGDGTRLSIL.